The rows below give T cell receptor beta chains drawn from one sample of a study of cytomegalovirus exposure and HLA in healthy donors. Sequencing was performed with immunoSEQ multiplex PCR; in TCRdb, only in-frame clones are kept and a portion is missing. Counted here are some 150,000 clones, approximately 87% occurring once; the ten biggest clones make up roughly 1.4%. The sample comprised PBMCs. The receptors were gathered from a woman aged 25 to 39 in good health and CMV-seronegative. Both conserved end residues are part of each CDR3. D genes are given only for firm matches. Size values are once, few and many counts, or a class for expanded clones, and some rows have none.

V	J	size	D	length	DNA	CDR3
TRBV27	TRBJ1-1	NA	TRBD1	14	TGTGCCAGCAGGTCTCGGGACAGGGCTACTGAAGCTTTCTTT	CASRSRDRATEAFF
TRBV16	TRBJ1-1	NA	NA	16	TGTGCCAGCAGCCCTATAGGGACATCAGTGAACACTGAAGCTTTCTTT	CASSPIGTSVNTEAFF
TRBV6-5	TRBJ1-2	NA	TRBD1	14	TGTGCCAGCAGTTTCAGACAGGGGGCGGGTGGCTACACCTTC	CASSFRQGAGGYTF
TRBV9	TRBJ2-3	once	TRBD2	19	TGTGCCAGCAGCCCGAGGGGACTAGCGGGGAACGACTTCACAGATACGCAGTATTTT	CASSPRGLAGNDFTDTQYF
TRBV19	TRBJ1-6	few	NA	13	TGTGCCAGTAGTGCGACAGTCAATTCACCCCTCCACTTT	CASSATVNSPLHF
TRBV5-1	TRBJ2-5	NA	NA	14	TGCGCCAGCAGCTTGAGGACACCCGAAGAGACCCAGTACTTC	CASSLRTPEETQYF
TRBV18	TRBJ2-7	NA	NA	16	TGTGCCAGCTCATCCATACCATCGACAGCATCCTACGAGCAGTACTTC	CASSSIPSTASYEQYF
TRBV7-9	TRBJ2-7	NA	NA	14	TGTGCCAGCAGCGGTCAGGGGTTTGGCGACGAGCAGTACTTC	CASSGQGFGDEQYF
TRBV6-5	TRBJ2-7	NA	NA	14	TGTGCCAGCAGTTACGGGACAAACTCCTACGAGCAGTACTTC	CASSYGTNSYEQYF
TRBV6-5	TRBJ1-5	NA	NA	13	TGTGCCAGCAGTTTAACTATAGCTCAGCCCCAGCATTTT	CASSLTIAQPQHF
TRBV14	TRBJ1-1	NA	NA	16	TGTGCCAGCAGCCAAGGTTTCGGAGGGCCCTACACTGAAGCTTTCTTT	CASSQGFGGPYTEAFF
TRBV5-6	TRBJ2-1	NA	TRBD2	17	TGTGCCAGCAGCTCAACTAGCGGGGGGGCCAGGGTCGATGAGCAGTTCTTC	CASSSTSGGARVDEQFF
TRBV7-2	TRBJ2-5	NA	TRBD1	16	TGTGCCAGCAGCCCCTGGATGACAGGGGTCCAAGAGACCCAGTACTTC	CASSPWMTGVQETQYF
TRBV6-5	TRBJ2-7	few	TRBD2	12	TGTGCCAGCAGCCGGACTAGCTACGAGCAGTACTTC	CASSRTSYEQYF
TRBV5-1	TRBJ2-7	once	NA	15	TGCGCCAGCAGCCCCGGGACACAAATTACCTACGAGCAGTACTTC	CASSPGTQITYEQYF
TRBV27	TRBJ2-1	NA	NA	16	TGTGCCAGCAGTTTTCTCCCCAGGGGCAAATACAATGAGCAGTTCTTC	CASSFLPRGKYNEQFF
TRBV30	TRBJ1-1	NA	TRBD1	17	TGTGCCTGGAGTCCCTGGGACAGGGGCTCGATGAACACTGAAGCTTTCTTT	CAWSPWDRGSMNTEAFF
TRBV7-2	TRBJ1-2	NA	NA	14	TGTGCCAGCAGCTTGAGTCCAGACTATGGAGGCTACACCTTC	CASSLSPDYGGYTF
TRBV5-1	TRBJ2-1	NA	TRBD2	16	TGCGCCAGCAGCTTGACTAGCGGGGGCACCTACAATGAGCAGTTCTTC	CASSLTSGGTYNEQFF
TRBV27	TRBJ2-1	NA	NA	18	TGTGCCAGCAGTACCAGGGATTCGTTTCAGGGCTCCTACAATGAGCAGTTCTTC	CASSTRDSFQGSYNEQFF
TRBV30	TRBJ2-7	once	NA	13	TGTGCCTGGAGTGTTTTACGTAACAGCCAGCAGTACTTC	CAWSVLRNSQQYF
TRBV15	TRBJ2-7	NA	NA	15	TGTGCCACCAGCAGAGACAGGGACAACAAACGGGAGCAGTACTTC	CATSRDRDNKREQYF
TRBV2	TRBJ1-5	NA	NA	14	TGTGCCAGCAGCCTGACAGAATCCAATCAGCCCCAGCATTTT	CASSLTESNQPQHF
TRBV5-1	TRBJ2-7	NA	NA	15	TGCGCCAGCAGCTTGGCACTAGTCAACTCCTACGAGCAGTACTTC	CASSLALVNSYEQYF
TRBV5-1	TRBJ1-1	few	TRBD1	14	TGCGCCAGCAGCCCGGGACAGATGAACACTGAAGCTTTCTTT	CASSPGQMNTEAFF
TRBV2	TRBJ1-5	NA	NA	15	TGTGCCAGCAGCGACTCCTGGGGGGGAAATCAGCCCCAGCATTTT	CASSDSWGGNQPQHF
TRBV10-2	TRBJ1-1	NA	NA	11	TGCGCCAGCCATAGAGGCAGCGCGGCTTTCTTT	CASHRGSAAFF
TRBV27	TRBJ1-5	NA	NA	14	TGTGCCAGCAGTTTTTCGCAGAGCAATCAGCCCCAGCATTTT	CASSFSQSNQPQHF
TRBV4-1	TRBJ2-7	NA	TRBD2	14	TGCGCCAGCAGCCAAGATAGCGGGAGCTACGAGCAGTACTTC	CASSQDSGSYEQYF
TRBV6-5	TRBJ1-1	NA	NA	14	TGTGCCAGCAGTTACGTACGGGGGTTTGATGAAGCTTTCTTT	CASSYVRGFDEAFF
TRBV5-4	TRBJ2-3	NA	NA	14	TGTGCCAGCAAGGCGCGGTCTAGCACAGATACGCAGTATTTT	CASKARSSTDTQYF
TRBV9	TRBJ2-1	NA	TRBD2	15	TGTGCCAGCAGCCCATGGACTAGCGGATACAATGAGCAGTTCTTC	CASSPWTSGYNEQFF
TRBV7-9	TRBJ1-2	NA	NA	12	TGTGCCAGCAGCCTGAGTAACTATGGCTACACCTTC	CASSLSNYGYTF
TRBV9	TRBJ2-7	NA	TRBD2	14	TGTGCCAGCAGCGTAGACCGGGGGGGCAGCGAGCAGTACTTC	CASSVDRGGSEQYF
TRBV7-2	TRBJ2-7	once	NA	13	TGTGCCAGCAGCTTAGTTATCCGTGACGAGCAGTACTTC	CASSLVIRDEQYF
TRBV27	TRBJ1-2	NA	NA	14	TGTGCCAGCAGTTTATCGGTGGGCTTTAATGGCTACACCTTC	CASSLSVGFNGYTF
TRBV27	TRBJ1-2	NA	NA	17	TGTGCCAGCAGTTTAAGGTCAGGGTCCTACCTTAACTATGGCTACACCTTC	CASSLRSGSYLNYGYTF
TRBV5-4	TRBJ2-7	NA	NA	12	TGTGCCAGCAGTCCGGACAGTCTCGAGCAGTACTTC	CASSPDSLEQYF
TRBV6-6	TRBJ2-2	NA	NA	14	TGTGCCAGCAGTTTCCACAAGAACACCGGGGAGCTGTTTTTT	CASSFHKNTGELFF
TRBV5-1	TRBJ1-6	NA	NA	14	TGCGCCAGCAGCGCCGGGACATATAATTCACCCCTCCACTTT	CASSAGTYNSPLHF
TRBV4-1	TRBJ2-5	NA	TRBD2	13	TGCGCCAGCAGCGGACTAGCGGGGGAGACCCAGTACTTC	CASSGLAGETQYF
TRBV7-2	TRBJ1-6	NA	NA	14	TGTGCCAGCAGCGCGCGACAGTATAATTCACCCCTCCACTTT	CASSARQYNSPLHF
TRBV6-6	TRBJ2-3	NA	TRBD1	13	TGTGCCAGCAGCCCCGACAGGGGACTGACGCAGTATTTT	CASSPDRGLTQYF
TRBV4-1	TRBJ2-7	NA	NA	12	TGCGCCAGCAGCCAAGGCGGGGACGAGCAGTACTTC	CASSQGGDEQYF
TRBV5-1	TRBJ2-5	few	TRBD1	15	TGCGCCAGCAGCTGGCAGGGGGCGATTCCAGAGACCCAGTACTTC	CASSWQGAIPETQYF
TRBV4-2	TRBJ1-2	NA	NA	17	TGTGCCAGCAGCCAAGATGCCCTGACAGAGACTAACTATGGCTACACCTTC	CASSQDALTETNYGYTF